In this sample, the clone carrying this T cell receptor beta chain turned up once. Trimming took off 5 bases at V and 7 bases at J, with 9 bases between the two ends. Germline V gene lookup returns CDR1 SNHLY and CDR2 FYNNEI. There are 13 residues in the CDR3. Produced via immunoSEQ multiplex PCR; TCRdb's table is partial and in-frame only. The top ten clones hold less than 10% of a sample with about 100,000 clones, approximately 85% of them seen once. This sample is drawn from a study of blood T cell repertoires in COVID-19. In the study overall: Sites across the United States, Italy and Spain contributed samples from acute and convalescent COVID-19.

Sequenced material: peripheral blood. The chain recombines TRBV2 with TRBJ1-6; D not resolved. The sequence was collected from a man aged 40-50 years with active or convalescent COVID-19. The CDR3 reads CASSPSANSPLHF. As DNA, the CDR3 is TGTGCCAGCAGTCCTTCAGCGAATTCACCCCTCCACTTT.